The rows below give T cell receptor beta chains drawn from one sample of a study of T-cell reconstitution after alpha-beta-depleted transplantation in children. TCRdb re-analysed the PCR reads in MiXCR, keeping a single row per CDR3 protein. Of 350,000 to 500,000 distinct CDR3 sequences in the sample, approximately 41% were seen once. The sample here was PBMCs, taken before TCRalphabeta/CD19-depleted stem cell transplant. These receptors were obtained from a girl under 10 years old with aplastic anemia, due to receive a stem cell transplant. CDR3s include the opening cysteine and the closing phenylalanine or tryptophan. D genes are given only for firm matches. Size is omitted from some rows. Given values are once, few, many or a class for expanded clones.

d_gene | abundance | j_gene | v_gene | CDR3aa | CDR3nt
- | many | TRBJ2-7 | TRBV20-1 | CSAILVDTYEQYF | TGCAGTGCTATACTAGTAGACACCTACGAGCAGTACTTC
- | few | TRBJ1-2 | TRBV20-1 | CSARDTGGGYTF | TGCAGTGCTAGAGATACTGGAGGCGGCTACACCTTC
- | - | TRBJ2-3 | TRBV29-1 | CSVGRLGPEGADTQYF | TGCAGCGTTGGACGATTAGGTCCTGAGGGCGCAGATACGCAGTATTTT
- | few | TRBJ2-5 | TRBV5-1 | CASSPRATQETQYF | TGTGCCAGCAGCCCGAGGGCAACCCAAGAGACCCAGTACTTC
- | - | TRBJ2-3 | TRBV12-3/TRBV12-4 | CASSLGSQYF | TGTGCCAGCAGTTTAGGGTCGCAGTATTTT
- | - | TRBJ1-2 | TRBV6-5 | CASSYSQTNYGYTF | TGTGCCAGCAGTTACTCACAAACTAACTATGGCTACACCTTC
TRBD2 | few | TRBJ2-1 | TRBV29-1 | CSVVTSGLSYNEQFF | TGCAGCGTTGTGACTAGCGGACTCTCCTACAATGAGCAGTTCTTC
- | many | TRBJ2-7 | TRBV20-1 | CSASYRERNYEQYF | TGCAGTGCTAGCTACCGGGAGCGGAACTACGAGCAGTACTTC
TRBD2 | many | TRBJ2-4 | TRBV29-1 | CSAIIAGGAFANIQYF | TGCAGCGCCATCATAGCGGGAGGAGCGTTCGCAAACATTCAGTACTTC
TRBD2 | few | TRBJ2-1 | TRBV10-3 | CAIRLQGGSSYNEQFF | TGTGCCATCAGGCTCCAGGGCGGGAGCTCCTACAATGAGCAGTTCTTC
- | many | TRBJ2-7 | TRBV27 | CASSFLSGEQYF | TGTGCCAGCAGTTTCCTCTCAGGGGAGCAGTACTTC
- | - | TRBJ2-1 | TRBV7-2 | CASSLVLGGEQFF | TGTGCCAGCAGCTTAGTTTTAGGTGGTGAGCAGTTCTTC
- | - | TRBJ2-3 | TRBV12-3/TRBV12-4 | CASSFGGLSTDTQYF | TGTGCCAGCAGTTTTGGAGGCCTGAGCACAGATACGCAGTATTTT
TRBD2 | - | TRBJ2-7 | TRBV7-8 | CASSSLERDWTSYEQYF | TGTGCCAGCAGCTCCCTCGAGCGGGATTGGACCTCCTACGAGCAGTACTTC
TRBD1 | many | TRBJ1-6 | TRBV3-1 | CASKTGEGSPLHF | TGTGCCAGCAAGACAGGGGAGGGTTCACCCCTCCACTTT
- | many | TRBJ2-2 | TRBV5-1 | CASTSTGELFF | TGCGCCAGCACCTCCACCGGGGAGCTGTTTTTT
- | - | TRBJ1-1 | TRBV29-1 | CSVVNRVTEAFF | TGCAGCGTTGTGAACAGGGTCACTGAAGCTTTCTTT
- | many | TRBJ2-2 | TRBV20-1 | CSARDGGPGLPGELFF | TGCAGTGCTAGAGATGGAGGGCCAGGGTTACCCGGGGAGCTGTTTTTT
TRBD1 | many | TRBJ1-5 | TRBV12-3/TRBV12-4 | CASTEQGAQSGQPQHF | TGTGCCAGCACCGAGCAGGGGGCGCAATCGGGACAGCCCCAGCATTTT
- | - | TRBJ2-5 | TRBV11-3 | CASSRGWQETQYF | TGTGCCAGCAGCCGAGGGTGGCAAGAGACCCAGTACTTC
- | - | TRBJ1-5 | TRBV20-1 | CSATETGQPQHF | TGCAGTGCTACTGAAACAGGGCAGCCCCAGCATTTT
TRBD1 | - | TRBJ2-6 | TRBV7-6 | CASSPIPGQSSGANVLTF | TGTGCCAGCAGCCCGATTCCGGGACAGAGCTCTGGGGCCAACGTCCTGACTTTC
TRBD2 | few | TRBJ2-7 | TRBV11-1 | CASSSDGTSGRASFYEQYF | TGTGCCAGCAGCTCGGACGGGACTAGCGGGAGGGCCTCCTTTTACGAGCAGTACTTC
TRBD1 | few | TRBJ1-1 | TRBV28 | CASSTRTGGLRAFF | TGTGCCAGCAGTACCCGGACAGGGGGCTTGAGAGCTTTCTTT
TRBD2 | many | TRBJ2-7 | TRBV18 | CASSPTSGGAYEQYF | TGTGCCAGCTCGCCCACTAGCGGAGGGGCCTACGAGCAGTACTTC
- | - | TRBJ2-3 | TRBV12-3/TRBV12-4 | CASSLATKTDTQYF | TGTGCCAGCAGTTTAGCGACCAAGACAGATACGCAGTATTTT
- | - | TRBJ2-7 | TRBV28 | CASKAGTVPYEQYF | TGTGCCAGCAAAGCCGGGACGGTACCCTACGAGCAGTACTTC
TRBD2 | - | TRBJ2-2 | TRBV5-1 | CASTLGLAKTGELFF | TGCGCCAGCACCCTCGGACTAGCGAAAACCGGGGAGCTGTTTTTT
- | - | TRBJ1-2 | TRBV30 | CAWSVYLESLGYGYTF | TGTGCCTGGAGTGTATATTTGGAGTCCCTCGGATATGGCTACACCTTC
TRBD2 | many | TRBJ2-1 | TRBV6-2/TRBV6-3 | CASSYGLAGLAGSEQFF | TGTGCCAGCAGTTACGGTCTAGCGGGATTGGCAGGGAGTGAGCAGTTCTTC
- | - | TRBJ2-5 | TRBV29-1 | CSVEFQQKETQYF | TGCAGCGTTGAGTTCCAGCAAAAAGAGACCCAGTACTTC
- | few | TRBJ2-7 | TRBV6-1 | CASSALDGGGSIPYEQYF | TGTGCCAGCAGTGCCCTCGACGGGGGCGGATCAATACCGTACGAGCAGTACTTC
TRBD2 | - | TRBJ2-3 | TRBV6-5 | CASSYSVKRGGSTDTQYF | TGTGCCAGCAGTTACTCGGTGAAGCGGGGGGGGAGCACAGATACGCAGTATTTT
- | - | TRBJ2-2 | TRBV13 | CASRNPTGNTGELFF | TGTGCCAGCAGGAACCCAACAGGGAACACCGGGGAGCTGTTTTTT
- | - | TRBJ2-1 | TRBV20-1 | CSATGGGNEQFF | TGCAGTGCTACCGGTGGGGGGAATGAGCAGTTCTTC
TRBD2 | - | TRBJ2-3 | TRBV18 | CASSRLAGGPVDTQYF | TGTGCCAGCTCCAGACTAGCGGGAGGGCCGGTAGATACGCAGTATTTT
- | - | TRBJ2-7 | TRBV30 | CAWSPGTGPYEQYF | TGTGCCTGGAGTCCCGGGACTGGGCCCTACGAGCAGTACTTC
- | - | TRBJ2-3 | TRBV3-1 | CASSQDALRTDTQYF | TGTGCCAGCAGCCAAGATGCCCTTCGGACAGATACGCAGTATTTT
- | - | TRBJ2-3 | TRBV10-3 | CAPHPSTDTQYF | TGTGCCCCGCATCCTTCAACGGATACGCAGTATTTT
- | - | TRBJ2-7 | TRBV6-5 | CASSYGAGKYEQYF | TGTGCCAGCAGTTACGGGGCAGGGAAATACGAGCAGTACTTC
- | few | TRBJ1-2 | TRBV20-1 | CSARDGSVGDLFNYGYTF | TGCAGTGCTAGAGATGGGAGCGTCGGGGACCTCTTTAACTATGGCTACACCTTC